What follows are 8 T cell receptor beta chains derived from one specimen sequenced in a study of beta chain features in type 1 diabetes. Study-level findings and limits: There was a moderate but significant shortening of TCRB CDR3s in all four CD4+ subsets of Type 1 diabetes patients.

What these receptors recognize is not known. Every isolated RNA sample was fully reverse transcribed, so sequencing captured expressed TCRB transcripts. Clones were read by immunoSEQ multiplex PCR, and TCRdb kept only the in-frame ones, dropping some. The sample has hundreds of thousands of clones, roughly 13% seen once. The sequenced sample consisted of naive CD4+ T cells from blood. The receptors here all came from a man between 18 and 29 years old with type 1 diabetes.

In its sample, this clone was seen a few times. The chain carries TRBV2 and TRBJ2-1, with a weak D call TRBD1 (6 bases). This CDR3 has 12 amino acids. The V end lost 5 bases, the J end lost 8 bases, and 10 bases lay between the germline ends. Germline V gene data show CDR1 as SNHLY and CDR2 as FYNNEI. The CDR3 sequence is CASSTGWDEQFF. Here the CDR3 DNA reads TGTGCCAGCAGTACAGGGTGGGATGAGCAGTTCTTC.

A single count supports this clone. The CDR3 region is CASSQGAAVVYGYTF. The CDR3 region has the DNA TGCGCCAGCAGCCAGGGAGCCGCAGTGGTCTATGGCTACACCTTC. The rearrangement joins TRBV5-1 to TRBJ1-2; tentative D call: TRBD1 (5 bases). This CDR3 has 15 amino acids. Trimming took 4 bases from V and 4 from J, leaving 17 bases between them. Germline V gives CDR1 SGHRS, CDR2 YFSETQ. The whole variable domain, filled in from reference TRBV5-1 and TRBJ1-2, reads KAGVTQTPRYLIKTRGQQVTLSCSPISGHRSVSWYQQTPGQGLQFLFEYFSETQRNKGNFPGRFSGRQFSNSRSEMNVSTLELGDSALYLCASSQGAAVVYGYTFGSGTRLTVV.

The CDR3 region is CASSAGTENQPQHF. For the CDR3, the DNA is TGCGCCAGCAGCGCCGGGACAGAGAATCAGCCCCAGCATTTT. This chain uses TRBV5-1 with TRBJ1-5, with TRBD1 matching 7 bases. The length of the CDR3 is 14 residues. Losses at the gene ends were 4 bases for V and 4 bases for J; bases not matched to a gene: 5. Germline V lookup: CDR1 SGHRS, CDR2 YFSETQ.

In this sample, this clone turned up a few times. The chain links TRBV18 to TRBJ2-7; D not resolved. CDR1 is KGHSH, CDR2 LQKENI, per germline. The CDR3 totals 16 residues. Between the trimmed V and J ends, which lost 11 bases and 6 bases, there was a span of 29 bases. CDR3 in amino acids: CASAHGQPVVLGEQYF. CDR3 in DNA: TGTGCCTCAGCTCACGGCCAGCCAGTAGTATTGGGCGAGCAGTACTTC.

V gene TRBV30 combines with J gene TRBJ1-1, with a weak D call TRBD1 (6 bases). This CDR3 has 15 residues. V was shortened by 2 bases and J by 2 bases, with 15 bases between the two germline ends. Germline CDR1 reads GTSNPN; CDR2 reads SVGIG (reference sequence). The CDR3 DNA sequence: TGTGCCTGGAGTCTAAGGGGGACAACAAACACTGAAGCTTTCTTT. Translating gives CAWSLRGTTNTEAFF.

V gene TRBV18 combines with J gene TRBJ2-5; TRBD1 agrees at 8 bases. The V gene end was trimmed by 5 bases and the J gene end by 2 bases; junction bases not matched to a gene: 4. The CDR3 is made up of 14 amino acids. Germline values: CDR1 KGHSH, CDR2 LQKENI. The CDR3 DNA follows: TGTGCCAGCTCATTTGGACAGGGTCAAGAGACCCAGTACTTC. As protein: CASSFGQGQETQYF.

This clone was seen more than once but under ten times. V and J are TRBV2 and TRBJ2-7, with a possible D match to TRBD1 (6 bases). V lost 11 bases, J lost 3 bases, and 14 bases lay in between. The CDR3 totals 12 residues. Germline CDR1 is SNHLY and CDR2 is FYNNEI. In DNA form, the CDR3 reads TGTGCCGCTGAGGGACAAAGCTACGAGCAGTACTTC. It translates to CAAEGQSYEQYF. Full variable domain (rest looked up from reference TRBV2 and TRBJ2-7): EPEVTQTPSHQVTQMGQEVILRCVPISNHLYFYWYRQILGQKVEFLVSFYNNEISEKSEIFDDQFSVERPDGSNFTLKIRSTKLEDSAMYFCAAEGQSYEQYFGPGTRLTVT.

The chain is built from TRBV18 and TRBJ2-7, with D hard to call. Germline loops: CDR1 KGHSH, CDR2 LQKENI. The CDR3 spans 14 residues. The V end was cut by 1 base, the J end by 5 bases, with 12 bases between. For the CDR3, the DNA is TGTGCCAGCTCACCACTAAGTGTTTCCGACGAGCAGTACTTC. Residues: CASSPLSVSDEQYF.